The T cell receptor beta chain described here comes from a study of CD8 T cells in ankylosing spondylitis. Regarding the study as a whole: The study identified a TCR beta motif of fewer than 10 highly homologous variants that appeared characteristic of ankylosing spondylitis blood.

This clonotype was observed many times. Its matching antigen is unknown. Quantitative 5'-RACE with molecular barcodes was used to make the TCR beta libraries. TCRdb re-called the 5' RACE reads through MiXCR, storing one row per CDR3 protein. The sample has hundreds of thousands of distinct CDR3 sequences, roughly 24% seen once; the top ten hold about 6.2%. The germline V and J ends were trimmed by 7 bases and 5 bases, with 15 bases remaining between them. The CDR3 totals 13 residues. Per germline, CDR1 SGHDT and CDR2 YYEEEE. This chain links TRBV5-6 with TRBJ1-2, with D perhaps matching TRBD1 (5 bases). The sequenced material came from blood, either unsorted or a sorted T cell fraction (not recorded which). The clonotype comes from a male donor with ankylosing spondylitis or in good health (not recorded which). CDR3 amino acids: CASSVRGRYGYTF. The DNA for the CDR3 is TGTGCCAGCTCAGTTAGGGGAAGATATGGCTACACCTTC.